The clone carrying this T cell receptor beta chain was counted once. Its antigen is undetermined. One end of the junction does not line up with germline, which may come from a read error. Assay used: immunoSEQ multiplex PCR; TCRdb lists only in-frame clones, some missing. The sample includes about 28,000 clones, roughly 80% seen only once; the top ten take around a sixth. This entry is derived from a study of a mutant IDH1 vaccine in newly diagnosed glioma. The wider study: Eight vaccinations were given in weeks 1, 3, 5, 7, 11, 15, 19 and 23. Investigators started vaccination 4-6 weeks after radiotherapy alone, or with temozolomide cycles. The earlier regimen, radiotherapy, temozolomide, or both, was most often both.

Time point indicated: week 23, last vaccination. In every dose of vaccine, 300 ug of mutant IDH1 20-mer peptide was given alongside topical imiquimod. Findings of the study overall: Vaccine-induced immune responses occurred in more than 85% of patients.

The TCR was taken from a woman younger than 45 with glioma. This material consisted of PBMCs, taken from a glioma patient whose treatment included an IDH1 peptide vaccine.

The CDR3 bases are TGTGCCAGCAGCGCCCGGTCGGGGGCCGAAAGACTGTTTTTT. It yields the protein CASSARSGAERLFF. The rearrangement links TRBV9 to TRBJ1-4; tentatively, D is TRBD1 (6 bases). Per germline, CDR1 SGDLS and CDR2 YYNGEE. This CDR3 is built from 14 residues.